This record covers a single TCR beta chain. What it recognizes is unknown. This specimen belongs to a study of shared clonotypes between healthy human individuals. Whole-study findings and limits: Blood was the sole source, and tissue repertoires probably differ.

There are 13 residues in the CDR3. From germline, CDR1 is SGHRS and CDR2 YFSETQ. Trimming removed 5 bases from V and 0 bases from J, with 9 bases in between. Profiled with immunoSEQ multiplex PCR; TCRdb holds only in-frame clones, not every one. In the table there are about 490,000 clones, around 80% of which are singletons. This TCR came from a woman aged 40 to 50 in good health. Some clones in this sample may be carry-over from other donors' samples. The chain has TRBV5-1 and TRBJ2-7; the D is unclear. Sequencing was carried out using PBMCs. CDR3: CASSEASSYEQYF. The CDR3 DNA reads TGCGCCAGCAGTGAGGCCTCCTCCTACGAGCAGTACTTC. Full variable domain (remainder filled in from reference TRBV5-1 and TRBJ2-7): KAGVTQTPRYLIKTRGQQVTLSCSPISGHRSVSWYQQTPGQGLQFLFEYFSETQRNKGNFPGRFSGRQFSNSRSEMNVSTLELGDSALYLCASSEASSYEQYFGPGTRLTVT.